This T cell receptor (beta chain) was found in a study of blood T cell repertoires in COVID-19. Study background: Researchers got acute and convalescent COVID-19 samples from the United States, Italy and Spain. Sources were T cells, B-cell-depleted T cells, or PBMCs; the material itself was cDNA or gDNA.

Authors' processing steps: Scientists estimated how many nucleated cells there were by amplifying reference gene primers. Profiled with immunoSEQ multiplex PCR; TCRdb holds only in-frame clones, not every one. That table is the source of V, J and clone size, and D and trimming were worked out from the DNA. The sample yields about 96,000 clones, around three quarters seen once. This clonotype was sampled from a man aged 45-65 years who had recovered from COVID-19. The sequenced material came from peripheral blood.

The CDR3 DNA reads as TGTGCCAGCAGCTTAGCGCTCTCTTGGGGGACTAGCTACGAGCAGTACTTC. Translation: CASSLALSWGTSYEQYF. The chain combines TRBV7-2 with TRBJ2-7, with TRBD2 matching 8 bases. J was trimmed by 3 bases and V by 0 bases; bases with no gene match: 10. The germline V gene has CDR1 SGHTA and CDR2 FQGNSA. The CDR3 has 17 amino acids.